These T cell receptor beta chains were read from a single sample in a study of blood T cell repertoires in COVID-19. Data came from immunoSEQ multiplex PCR; TCRdb stores just in-frame clones and leaves some out. The repertoire holds about 150,000 clones, with 75% to 85% as singletons. Sequencing input: peripheral blood. The receptors stem from a man in his fifties or sixties with acute or convalescent COVID-19. CDR3s include the opening cysteine and the closing phenylalanine or tryptophan. Some rows have no size entry. The others give once, few or many, or a class for an expanded clone.

clone size: NA
V gene: TRBV6-5
J gene: TRBJ1-2
CDR3 protein: CASSSGFGYTF

clone size: NA
V gene: TRBV6-6
J gene: TRBJ1-1
CDR3 protein: CASRTGVGTEAFF

clone size: few
V gene: TRBV28
J gene: TRBJ1-2
CDR3 protein: CASTQGNYGYTF

clone size: once
V gene: TRBV9
J gene: TRBJ2-3
CDR3 protein: CASSAGLVEGTQYF

clone size: NA
V gene: TRBV18
J gene: TRBJ2-7
CDR3 protein: CASSPGTGWIEQYF

clone size: NA
V gene: TRBV4-1
J gene: TRBJ1-2
CDR3 protein: CASSQDWAANYGYTF

clone size: NA
V gene: TRBV25-1
J gene: TRBJ1-6
CDR3 protein: CASSAYVANSPLHF

clone size: NA
V gene: TRBV12-3/TRBV12-4
J gene: TRBJ1-1
CDR3 protein: CASSLNRVTEAFF

clone size: NA
V gene: TRBV2
J gene: TRBJ2-2
CDR3 protein: CASSERASATELFF

clone size: NA
V gene: TRBV20-1
J gene: TRBJ1-2
CDR3 protein: CSASGTGVGYTF

clone size: NA
V gene: TRBV14
J gene: TRBJ2-2
CDR3 protein: CASSQDRGTGAPTGELFF

clone size: NA
V gene: TRBV7-2
J gene: TRBJ2-5
CDR3 protein: CASSLARGEGETQYF

clone size: NA
V gene: TRBV28
J gene: TRBJ2-7
CDR3 protein: CASSSGSTYEQYF

clone size: NA
V gene: TRBV7-6
J gene: TRBJ2-2
CDR3 protein: CASSLNSGGTGELFF

clone size: NA
V gene: TRBV5-4
J gene: TRBJ2-7
CDR3 protein: CASSIQGAYEQYF

clone size: few
V gene: TRBV6-2/TRBV6-3
J gene: TRBJ2-2
CDR3 protein: CASSYRTGAGELFF